This TCR beta chain came from a study of cytotoxic CD8 clonotypes in ibrutinib-treated CLL. Study details: Around 10 relapsed/refractory, more than 14 treatment-naive; roughly 18 IGHV unmutated.

CDR3 length equals 14 residues. The germline gives CDR1 MGHRA, CDR2 YSYEKL. The V end lost 4 bases, the J end lost 0 bases, and 8 bases lay between the germline ends. TCR beta library input comprised roughly 2 micrograms of genomic DNA from cryopreserved PBMCs. TCRdb's copy holds only in-frame clones and misses some; the assay was immunoSEQ multiplex PCR. The data show more than 300,000 clones, just under 80% seen once. Material: PBMCs, obtained before ibrutinib treatment. J is TRBJ2-3 and V is TRBV4-1, with a weak D call TRBD2 (6 bases). This TCR was recovered from a human donor with chronic lymphocytic leukemia. The CDR3 nucleotides read TGCGCCAGCAGCCCAGCGGGTAGCACAGATACGCAGTATTTT. Amino acid sequence: CASSPAGSTDTQYF.